This T cell receptor beta chain was profiled in a study of blood T cell repertoires in COVID-19 (TCRdb year 2020). The study in broad terms: Collaborator samples came from the United States, Italy and Spain and covered acute and convalescent phases of COVID-19. The repertoires were released in a freely available public database intended as a resource for research on the immune response to SARS-CoV-2. The dataset comprised deeply sampled blood TCRbeta repertoires from subjects exposed to, actively infected with, or recovered from COVID-19. HLA class I and class II types, where available, came from metadata supplied by the sample provider rather than from assay-based typing. The prospective study material was composed of cDNA or gDNA derived from T cells, B-cell-depleted T cells, or PBMCs. Sample metadata almost always included a de-identified subject ID, COVID-19 status, age in years and sex. Samples were obtained from the ongoing ImmuneRACE study (first 160 participants) and from 1,000 to 1,500 subjects provided by 6 global collaborators.

What the research found in general, with its limitations: The quantity of clinical and demographic metadata differed by source and by participant and was supplied without curation.

Collaborating institutions collected whole blood in K2EDTA tubes following their own protocols. For TCRbeta analysis, collaborators shipped samples as frozen whole blood, isolated PBMCs, or DNA extracted from either of those sample types. TCRbeta CDR3 regions were amplified from genomic DNA using the immunoSEQ Assay, a bias-controlled multiplex PCR. Turning to the authors' computational methods: The number of nucleated cells in each sample was estimated by amplification of reference gene primers within the assay. To quantify the absolute abundance of each unique TCRbeta CDR3 rearrangement, sequence reads were collapsed and filtered. For each sample, productive Simpson clonality was calculated as the square root of Simpson's diversity index over productive rearrangements. TCRdb limited this immuneACCESS table to in-frame rearrangements with V and J called. A share of clones is missing; checked studies link under half to unresolved V genes, and the rest is unexplained. That table supplies the V and J calls and clone size; D and trimming were determined from the DNA. Within this sample are 80,000 to 95,000 clones, with just over 85% of them counted one time only. 20% to 25% of the sample lies in the top ten.

Regarding this clone: Its antigen remains unidentified. There are no base qualities to consult, and no much larger clone falls within one base.

V drops 8 bases and J drops 0 bases, leaving 10 bases in between. Including cysteine and phenylalanine, the CDR3 has 13 amino acids. Of all the DNA, just the CDR3 is kept, 39 bases in frame from base 1. The receptor comes from a woman of 80 years or more in a cohort sampled during active or convalescent COVID-19. The sample was peripheral blood. Recombination connected TRBV12-3 or TRBV12-4 to TRBJ1-1; tentative D gene TRBD1, with 5 bases matching. The sequence in DNA is TGTGCCAGCCTAAGACAGATGAACACTGAAGCTTTCTTT. This is translated as CASLRQMNTEAFF.